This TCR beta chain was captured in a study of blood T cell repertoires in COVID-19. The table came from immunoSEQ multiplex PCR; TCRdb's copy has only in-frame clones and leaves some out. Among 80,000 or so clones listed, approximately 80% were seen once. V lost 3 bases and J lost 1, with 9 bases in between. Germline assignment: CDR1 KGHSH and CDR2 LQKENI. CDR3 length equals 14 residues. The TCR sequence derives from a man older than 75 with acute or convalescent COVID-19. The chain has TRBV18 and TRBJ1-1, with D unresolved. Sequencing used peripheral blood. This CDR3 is CASSPREKNTEAFF. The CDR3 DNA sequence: TGTGCCAGCTCACCGAGGGAAAAGAACACTGAAGCTTTCTTT.